Reported below is one T cell receptor (beta chain). Its antigen is still unknown. Base qualities are not recorded, but no much larger clone differs from it by a single base. The CDR3 regions of human TCRbeta chains were subjected to immunosequencing. In the authors' own workflow: TCRs in the repertoires were compared against a reference library of SARS-CoV-2-specific TCRs that had been generated with the MIRA antigen-specificity platform. Breadth meant the fraction of unique TCRs that were SARS-CoV-2-associated, whereas depth meant the fraction of total T cells that were SARS-CoV-2-associated. Each spike-specific TCR was assigned to its reactive spike region and to a CD4 or CD8 class using the MIRA data. Log10-transformed breadth and depth values were compared by one-way ANOVA with Sidak's multiple comparisons tests. TCRdb stores this immuneACCESS table with in-frame sequences only. Part of the clones is absent; in the studies checked, under half of the shortfall reflects unresolved V genes, and no reason is known for the rest. The D gene and trimming were derived from the DNA, and the V and J assignments and clone size from that table. Present in this sample are around 100,000 clones, 90% to 95% of which were seen just once. The ten largest account for roughly 2% of the sample.

Explained via the paper, the time point label denotes: baseline before first vaccination. Vaccinee samples were obtained from the UK trials COV001 and COV002, which included a single-blind randomized controlled phase 2/3 trial of AZD1222 (ChAdOx1 nCoV-19) in healthy adults. For TCRbeta chain sequencing, PBMC samples from trial participants were taken at day 0 and at day 28 after the second dose. These data originate in a study of T cell responses to AZD1222 COVID-19 vaccine (dated by TCRdb to about 2021). With respect to the entire study: AZD1222 recipients given second doses at about 4 weeks or at about 12 weeks were pooled, since spike-specific TCR depth and breadth were not found to differ between the two schedules. A total of roughly 240 trial participants underwent TCR sequencing, of whom some 210 received two doses of AZD1222 and 26 received two doses of the MenACWY control vaccine. Enrollment into the trials was organized by age into subgroups of 18-55, 56-69 and 70-plus years, and those subgroups contained about 150, 27 and 61 TCR-sequenced participants, respectively.

Here is what the overall study found, with its caveats: Participants were mostly white British and included more females than males, and it was suggested by the authors that clonal diversity may have been underestimated. Spike-specific TCR breadth and depth rose significantly after two AZD1222 doses compared with day 0 and with MenACWY recipients. Conclusions about previously exposed vaccinees are limited because only six or seven AZD1222 recipients were SARS-CoV-2 seropositive at baseline. The vaccine-associated CD4 TCRs covered the entire spike protein, and the dominant responses fell in regions 160-218 and 743-854. Because no day 14 peak-response samples were available, repertoires were characterized only after the peak T cell response. Epitopes outside the regions mutated in the B.1.351 and B.1.1.7 variants were reportedly recognized by nearly half of the unique spike-specific TCRs. The 56-69-year group was small, and its depth increase did not reach significance, likely because of low power.

Sequences were derived from peripheral blood, sampled on day 0 of AZD1222 vaccination. This receptor was identified in an adult in good health.

The sequence in DNA is TGTGCCAGCAGCTTTAGCGGGAGCTCCTACAATGAGCAGTTCTTC. Translated, this is CASSFSGSSYNEQFF. Rearrangement joined TRBV11-3 to TRBJ2-1; 9 middle bases align to TRBD2. The CDR3 covers 15 residues, taking in both the cysteine and the phenylalanine. Only the CDR3 part of the read is kept: 45 bases, read in frame from the first base. Trimming leaves V shorter by 3 bases and J shorter by 0 bases, with the junction holding 0 bases beyond the gene matches. CDR1 and CDR2 are read off the germline V gene as SGHNT and YENEEA.